These T cell receptor beta chains were read from a single sample in a study of blood T cell repertoires in COVID-19. Sequencing was performed with immunoSEQ multiplex PCR; in TCRdb, only in-frame clones are kept and a portion is missing. This table holds approximately 90,000 clones, 89% found once. The specimen sequenced was peripheral blood. All receptors come from a man between 60 and 75 years old with COVID-19, enrolled during active disease. CDR3s include the opening cysteine and the closing phenylalanine or tryptophan. The D gene is left open where the match is weak. Clone sizes are given selectively: once, few, many, or a class where the clone is expanded.

d_call	clone_size	v_call	j_call	cdr3_aa	cdr3_nt
TRBD1	NA	TRBV18	TRBJ1-5	CASSPNPGQGQQPQHF	TGTGCCAGCTCACCAAATCCCGGACAGGGGCAACAGCCCCAGCATTTT
TRBD1	NA	TRBV5-6	TRBJ1-1	CASRISRDRVAEAFF	TGTGCCAGCAGGATCAGTCGGGACAGGGTGGCTGAAGCTTTCTTT
NA	NA	TRBV5-1	TRBJ2-6	CASSLSSGANVLTF	TGCGCCAGCAGCCTGAGCTCTGGGGCCAACGTCCTGACTTTC
TRBD2	once	TRBV10-3	TRBJ2-1	CAITAGGAYNEQFF	TGTGCCATCACGGCGGGAGGTGCCTACAATGAGCAGTTCTTC
TRBD2	once	TRBV7-2	TRBJ2-7	CASSLERENYEQYF	TGTGCCAGCAGCTTAGAGCGGGAGAACTACGAGCAGTACTTC
TRBD1	NA	TRBV24-1	TRBJ1-5	CATQGANQPQHF	TGTGCCACCCAGGGGGCCAATCAGCCCCAGCATTTT
TRBD1	NA	TRBV28	TRBJ2-5	CASSFSLWQGAEETQYF	TGTGCCAGCAGTTTTTCCCTCTGGCAGGGGGCGGAAGAGACCCAGTACTTC
TRBD1	NA	TRBV2	TRBJ1-3	CAGSTGNGNTIYF	TGTGCCGGGTCGACAGGGAACGGAAACACCATATATTTT
TRBD2	NA	TRBV7-9	TRBJ2-1	CASSFPRLAGQREQFF	TGTGCCAGCAGCTTTCCTAGACTAGCGGGACAGAGAGAGCAGTTCTTC
NA	NA	TRBV5-6	TRBJ2-3	CASSLYSSTDTQYF	TGTGCCAGCAGCTTGTACAGTAGCACAGATACGCAGTATTTT
TRBD2	NA	TRBV4-1	TRBJ2-1	CASSQDRTSGRSAHNEQFF	TGCGCCAGCAGCCAAGACCGAACTAGCGGGAGATCAGCCCACAATGAGCAGTTCTTC
NA	NA	TRBV19	TRBJ1-2	CASYNYGYTF	TGTGCCAGTTATAACTATGGCTACACCTTC
NA	NA	TRBV9	TRBJ2-5	CASSGTARGSRETQYF	TGTGCCAGCAGCGGTACAGCCAGGGGAAGTCGGGAGACCCAGTACTTC
TRBD1	NA	TRBV2	TRBJ1-2	CASNRGRNGYTF	TGTGCCAGCAACAGGGGGCGTAATGGCTACACCTTC
NA	NA	TRBV12-5	TRBJ1-2	CASAQSNYGYTF	TGTGCTAGTGCCCAATCTAACTATGGCTACACCTTC
NA	NA	TRBV6-4	TRBJ2-2	CASSVRRGAGELFF	TGTGCCAGCAGTGTTAGAAGGGGCGCCGGGGAGCTGTTTTTT
TRBD2	NA	TRBV18	TRBJ2-5	CASSPTSGRETQYF	TGTGCCAGCTCACCGACTAGCGGGCGGGAGACCCAGTACTTC
TRBD2	NA	TRBV5-1	TRBJ2-1	CASSGGPTSGSYNEQFF	TGCGCCAGCAGCGGGGGGCCTACTAGCGGATCCTACAATGAGCAGTTCTTC
TRBD1	NA	TRBV29-1	TRBJ1-2	CSAGQGGYGYTF	TGCAGTGCTGGACAGGGGGGCTATGGCTACACCTTC
NA	NA	TRBV2	TRBJ2-2	CASSGQRTTGELFF	TGTGCCAGCAGCGGACAGCGCACCACCGGGGAGCTGTTTTTT
TRBD2	NA	TRBV5-4	TRBJ2-2	CASSSGLANTGELFF	TGTGCCAGCAGCTCGGGACTAGCGAACACCGGGGAGCTGTTTTTT
NA	NA	TRBV5-1	TRBJ1-2	CASSLDRRNYGYTF	TGCGCCAGCAGCTTGGACAGGAGAAACTATGGCTACACCTTC
NA	NA	TRBV5-4	TRBJ2-5	CASSVDAQGLETQYF	TGTGCCAGCAGCGTGGACGCCCAGGGGTTGGAGACCCAGTACTTC
TRBD2	NA	TRBV18	TRBJ2-5	CASSPRDYPKETQYF	TGTGCCAGCTCACCGCGGGACTACCCGAAAGAGACCCAGTACTTC
TRBD1	NA	TRBV4-2	TRBJ1-4	CASSQVPGQGAGEKLFF	TGTGCCAGCAGCCAAGTCCCCGGACAGGGGGCAGGTGAAAAACTGTTTTTT
NA	NA	TRBV7-8	TRBJ1-1	CASSSGAWNTEAFF	TGTGCCAGCAGCTCGGGAGCGTGGAACACTGAAGCTTTCTTT
NA	NA	TRBV9	TRBJ2-1	CASTRSSRGSYNEQFF	TGTGCCAGCACCCGTTCCAGCCGCGGCTCCTACAATGAGCAGTTCTTC
TRBD1	NA	TRBV30	TRBJ1-2	CAWSQTFPGQGIRGYTF	TGTGCCTGGAGTCAGACCTTTCCGGGACAGGGGATTAGGGGCTACACCTTC
NA	NA	TRBV10-3	TRBJ2-7	CAISSTGSLLYEQYF	TGTGCCATCAGTTCCACAGGGAGTTTACTCTACGAGCAGTACTTC
NA	NA	TRBV9	TRBJ1-2	CASSATTIERYTF	TGTGCCAGCAGCGCGACCACTATTGAAAGGTACACCTTC
NA	NA	TRBV7-9	TRBJ1-1	CASSLEQLTEAFF	TGTGCCAGCAGCTTAGAACAGCTCACTGAAGCTTTCTTT
TRBD1	NA	TRBV30	TRBJ1-2	CAWSRLQGLSDYGYTF	TGTGCCTGGAGCCGCTTACAGGGGTTAAGCGACTATGGCTACACCTTC
TRBD1	NA	TRBV4-3	TRBJ1-1	CASSQDRGRGSYITEAFF	TGCGCCAGCAGCCAAGATCGAGGCAGGGGGTCTTATATAACTGAAGCTTTCTTT
TRBD2	NA	TRBV18	TRBJ2-1	CASSPGTSGTLSYNEQFF	TGTGCCAGCTCACCAGGGACTAGCGGGACCCTCTCCTACAATGAGCAGTTCTTC
TRBD2	NA	TRBV6-5	TRBJ2-7	CASSPGRASNEQYF	TGTGCCAGCAGCCCGGGGAGGGCGTCAAACGAGCAGTACTTC
NA	NA	TRBV9	TRBJ2-1	CASSVEGRVSYNEQFF	TGTGCCAGCAGCGTAGAAGGCAGGGTCTCCTACAATGAGCAGTTCTTC
NA	NA	TRBV30	TRBJ1-3	CAWSRNTIYF	TGTGCCTGGAGCAGAAACACCATATATTTT